This T cell receptor (beta chain) was observed in a study of vaccination effects on CD4 cells after COVID-19. Study-level background: It was a median of 72 days after the second dose that post-vaccine samples were obtained. Overall study results and limits: In the late period after vaccination, infection- and vaccine-induced clones contracted markedly.

Trimming at V came to 0 bases and at J to 3 bases, leaving 4 bases not matched to a gene. The CDR3 runs to 16 residues. From germline, CDR1 is SGDLS and CDR2 YYNGEE. Once cultured for about 9 days, the cells underwent separation to obtain CD4+ T cells. Each participant received a vaccine that was either BNT162b2 or mRNA-1273, given as two doses. Half-medium replacement with IL-2 medium occurred on days 3 and 7. This clone appeared a single time. Its target is not known. The assay was immunoSEQ multiplex PCR, and TCRdb's table has in-frame clones only and misses some. The table includes approximately 74,000 clones, approximately 73% detected once.

The V call is TRBV9, the J call TRBJ2-3, with 10 bases lining up with TRBD1. This material consisted of CD4+ T cells from PBMCs cultured without peptide, taken after COVID-19 vaccination. The source is a human donor who received a COVID-19 vaccine. As DNA, the CDR3 is TGTGCCAGCAGCGTAGGACAGGGGGCAAGGACAGATACGCAGTATTTT. This encodes CASSVGQGARTDTQYF.